These T cell receptor beta chains were read from a single sample in a study of somatic mutations in cytotoxic T cells in rheumatoid arthritis. Libraries were prepared by immunoSEQ multiplex PCR; TCRdb keeps only in-frame clonotypes and omits some of them. The profile covers about 18,000 clones, with roughly 65% appearing a single time and over 15% taken by the ten largest. Input material: CD8+ T cells sorted from blood. The source of these receptors is an adult with rheumatoid arthritis. The CDR3 runs from the conserved cysteine through the conserved F or W. The order of the fields is clone size, V gene, J gene, D gene, CDR3 protein, CDR3 DNA. A D gene is named only where the DNA matches it firmly. Expanded clones get a size class; other rows say once, few or many, or leave the size out.

.,TRBV7-9,TRBJ2-2,TRBD1,CASSSLGQRSGELFF,TGTGCCAGCAGCTCACTGGGACAGCGGTCGGGGGAGCTGTTTTTT
.,TRBV2,TRBJ2-2,TRBD1,CASSRVVQGAWNGELFF,TGTGCCAGCAGTCGGGTGGTACAGGGGGCATGGAACGGGGAGCTGTTTTTT
.,TRBV7-9,TRBJ2-1,.,CASSLGGEQFF,TGTGCCAGCAGCTTAGGGGGGGAGCAGTTCTTC
.,TRBV6-5,TRBJ1-3,.,CASSYSEDPGNTIYF,TGTGCCAGCAGTTACTCGGAGGACCCTGGAAACACCATATATTTT
.,TRBV4-2,TRBJ2-1,.,CASSQSLQGGNEQFF,TGTGCCAGCAGCCAAAGCCTCCAGGGGGGCAATGAGCAGTTCTTC
.,TRBV4-1,TRBJ2-1,.,CASSSPFHNEQFF,TGCGCCAGCAGCTCCCCCTTTCACAATGAGCAGTTCTTC
.,TRBV29-1,TRBJ1-2,.,CSVAANYGYTF,TGCAGCGTTGCGGCTAACTATGGCTACACCTTC
.,TRBV11-2,TRBJ2-5,.,CASSFLGGQETQYF,TGTGCCAGCAGCTTCCTGGGGGGCCAAGAGACCCAGTACTTC
once,TRBV7-9,TRBJ1-1,.,CASSLGGRDTEAFF,TGTGCCAGCAGCTTAGGTGGCAGGGACACTGAAGCTTTCTTT
.,TRBV21-1,TRBJ2-7,.,CASSPIVKEQYF,TGTGCCAGCAGCCCCATTGTTAAGGAGCAGTACTTC
few,TRBV7-2,TRBJ2-1,TRBD2,CASSLARGGHNEQFF,TGTGCCAGCAGCTTAGCGCGGGGGGGCCACAATGAGCAGTTCTTC
few,TRBV6-1,TRBJ1-4,.,CASSEGQSTNEKLFF,TGTGCCAGCAGTGAAGGACAGTCAACTAATGAAAAACTGTTTTTT
.,TRBV28,TRBJ1-2,.,CASSLVTEFYGYTF,TGTGCCAGCAGTTTAGTGACAGAGTTCTATGGCTACACCTTC
.,TRBV27,TRBJ2-7,.,CASSLSGRVHEQYF,TGTGCCAGCAGTTTATCGGGCAGGGTCCACGAGCAGTACTTC
.,TRBV11-1,TRBJ2-5,.,CASSQRRGPWEQYF,TGTGCCAGCAGCCAGAGGAGGGGTCCCTGGGAGCAGTACTTC
.,TRBV7-2,TRBJ2-2,.,CASSLGGGHPNTGELFF,TGTGCCAGCAGCTTAGGAGGGGGACACCCGAACACCGGGGAGCTGTTTTTT
.,TRBV7-2,TRBJ2-3,TRBD1,CASSLTGSSTDTQYF,TGTGCCAGCAGCTTGACAGGGTCTAGCACAGATACGCAGTATTTT
.,TRBV28,TRBJ2-1,.,CASSSIQGYEQFF,TGTGCCAGCAGTTCGATACAGGGCTATGAGCAGTTCTTC
few,TRBV27,TRBJ1-5,TRBD1,CASSFVGPGQGFFQPQHF,TGTGCCAGCAGCTTTGTGGGGCCGGGACAGGGGTTCTTTCAGCCCCAGCATTTT
.,TRBV5-1,TRBJ2-7,.,CASSLDDGYEQYF,TGCGCCAGCAGCTTAGACGACGGTTACGAGCAGTACTTC
.,TRBV2,TRBJ2-7,.,CAKGLSTYEQYF,TGTGCCAAAGGGTTATCAACCTACGAGCAGTACTTC
.,TRBV13,TRBJ1-2,.,CASSPGVMNYGYTF,TGTGCCAGCAGCCCGGGGGTGATGAACTATGGCTACACCTTC
.,TRBV9,TRBJ2-5,.,CASSDLRTTQETQYF,TGTGCCAGCAGCGATCTCAGAACTACCCAAGAGACCCAGTACTTC
.,TRBV10-3,TRBJ2-1,TRBD1,CAIGLTGANEQFF,TGTGCCATCGGATTAACAGGGGCCAATGAGCAGTTCTTC
medium-sized,TRBV9,TRBJ1-1,.,CASSVGHPLEAFF,TGTGCCAGCAGCGTGGGCCATCCACTTGAAGCTTTCTTT
.,TRBV4-3,TRBJ2-3,TRBD2,CASSQDRGGWDTDTQYF,TGCGCCAGCAGCCAAGATCGGGGGGGTTGGGACACAGATACGCAGTATTTT
.,TRBV15,TRBJ1-3,.,CATSIAGHSGNTIYF,TGTGCCACCAGCATCGCGGGGCACTCTGGAAACACCATATATTTT
few,TRBV2,TRBJ1-6,.,CASSGSSALALHF,TGTGCCAGCAGTGGCTCTAGTGCTTTGGCCCTCCACTTT
few,TRBV15,TRBJ2-7,.,CATSRLRTGNSEQYF,TGTGCCACCAGCAGACTCCGAACAGGGAACTCCGAGCAGTACTTC
.,TRBV9,TRBJ2-1,.,CASSASSYNEQFF,TGTGCCAGCAGCGCTAGCTCCTACAATGAGCAGTTCTTC
few,TRBV28,TRBJ1-1,.,CASSLVRERDTEAFF,TGTGCCAGCAGTTTAGTTAGGGAAAGGGACACTGAAGCTTTCTTT
medium-sized,TRBV5-6,TRBJ2-1,.,CASSPMGGSYNEQFF,TGTGCCAGCAGCCCTATGGGCGGCTCCTACAATGAGCAGTTCTTC
.,TRBV4-3,TRBJ1-5,.,CASSQDGGGQPQHF,TGCGCCAGCAGCCAAGATGGGGGGGGTCAGCCCCAGCATTTT
.,TRBV7-8,TRBJ2-1,TRBD1,CASSSGQAYNEQFF,TGTGCCAGCAGCTCGGGACAGGCCTACAATGAGCAGTTCTTC
.,TRBV5-1,TRBJ1-5,.,CASSFEGGNQPQHF,TGCGCCAGCAGCTTTGAGGGGGGCAATCAGCCCCAGCATTTT
.,TRBV5-1,TRBJ1-1,.,CASSLAIPEMNTEAFF,TGCGCCAGCAGCTTGGCCATTCCAGAAATGAACACTGAAGCTTTCTTT
.,TRBV28,TRBJ2-3,.,CASRPTDSLWDTQYF,TGTGCCAGCAGACCTACAGACTCCCTCTGGGATACGCAGTATTTT
.,TRBV5-5,TRBJ2-7,TRBD1,CASSLLGDSSYEQYF,TGTGCCAGCAGCTTGCTGGGGGACAGTTCCTACGAGCAGTACTTC
.,TRBV29-1,TRBJ2-1,.,CSDGLPTYNEQFF,TGCAGCGATGGGCTCCCTACCTACAATGAGCAGTTCTTC
.,TRBV2,TRBJ2-3,.,CASKSLVADTQYF,TGTGCCAGCAAGTCGCTAGTAGCAGATACGCAGTATTTT
.,TRBV5-6,TRBJ1-5,.,CASSLENQPQHF,TGTGCCAGCAGCTTAGAAAATCAGCCCCAGCATTTT
.,TRBV2,TRBJ2-7,.,CASREGTGVKQYF,TGTGCCAGCAGGGAGGGGACGGGGGTAAAGCAGTACTTC
few,TRBV4-1,TRBJ2-3,.,CASSQSMTDTQYF,TGCGCCAGCAGCCAGAGTATGACAGATACGCAGTATTTT
.,TRBV4-3,TRBJ2-7,.,CASSQEGWEEQYF,TGCGCCAGCAGCCAAGAGGGCTGGGAGGAGCAGTACTTC
.,TRBV7-6,TRBJ2-5,.,CASSDRAIEVTQYF,TGTGCCAGCAGCGATCGGGCGATTGAGGTGACCCAGTACTTC
.,TRBV28,TRBJ2-1,.,CASSPNGGLHNEQFF,TGTGCCAGCAGTCCCAACGGGGGGCTCCACAATGAGCAGTTCTTC